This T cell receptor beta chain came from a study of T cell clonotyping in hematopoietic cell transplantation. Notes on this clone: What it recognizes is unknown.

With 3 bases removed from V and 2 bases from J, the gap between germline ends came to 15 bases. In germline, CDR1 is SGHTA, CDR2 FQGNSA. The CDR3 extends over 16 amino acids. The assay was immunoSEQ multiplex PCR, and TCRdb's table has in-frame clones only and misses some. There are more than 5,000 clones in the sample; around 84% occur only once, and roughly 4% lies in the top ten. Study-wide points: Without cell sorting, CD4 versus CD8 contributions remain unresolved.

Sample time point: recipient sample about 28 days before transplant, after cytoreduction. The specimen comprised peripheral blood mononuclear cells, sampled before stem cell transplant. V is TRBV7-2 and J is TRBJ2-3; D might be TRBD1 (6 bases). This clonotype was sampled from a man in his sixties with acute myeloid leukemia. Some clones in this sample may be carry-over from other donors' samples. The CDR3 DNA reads TGTGCCAGCAGCTTCTCAGGGGCAATAGACACAGATACGCAGTATTTT. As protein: CASSFSGAIDTDTQYF. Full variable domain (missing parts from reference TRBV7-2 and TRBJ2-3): GAGVSQSPSNKVTEKGKDVELRCDPISGHTALYWYRQSLGQGLEFLIYFQGNSAPDKSGLPSDRFSAERTGGSVSTLTIQRTQQEDSAVYLCASSFSGAIDTDTQYFGPGTRLTVL.